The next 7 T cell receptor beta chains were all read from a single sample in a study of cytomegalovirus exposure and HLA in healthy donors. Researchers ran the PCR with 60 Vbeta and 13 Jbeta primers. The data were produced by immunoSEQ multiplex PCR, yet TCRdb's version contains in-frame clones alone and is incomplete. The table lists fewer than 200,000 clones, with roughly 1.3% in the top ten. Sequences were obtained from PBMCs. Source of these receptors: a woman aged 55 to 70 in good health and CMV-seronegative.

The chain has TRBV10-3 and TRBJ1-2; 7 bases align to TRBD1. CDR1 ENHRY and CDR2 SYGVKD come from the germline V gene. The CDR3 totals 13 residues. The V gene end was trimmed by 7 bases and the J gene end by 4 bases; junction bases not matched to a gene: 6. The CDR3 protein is CAIKTDRSYGYTF. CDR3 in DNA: TGTGCCATCAAAACGGACAGGTCCTATGGCTACACCTTC.

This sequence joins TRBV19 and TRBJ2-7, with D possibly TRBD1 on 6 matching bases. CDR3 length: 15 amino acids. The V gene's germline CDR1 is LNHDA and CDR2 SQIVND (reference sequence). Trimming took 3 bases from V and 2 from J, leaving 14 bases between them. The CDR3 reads CASSMTGTPAYEQYF. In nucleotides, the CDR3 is TGTGCCAGTAGTATGACCGGGACACCTGCCTACGAGCAGTACTTC.

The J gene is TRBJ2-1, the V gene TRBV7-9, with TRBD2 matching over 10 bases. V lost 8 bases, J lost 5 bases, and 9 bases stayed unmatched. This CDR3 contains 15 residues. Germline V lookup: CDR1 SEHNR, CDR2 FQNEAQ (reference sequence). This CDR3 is CASGPSSGSHNEQFF. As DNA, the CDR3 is TGTGCCAGCGGACCTTCTAGCGGGAGCCACAATGAGCAGTTCTTC. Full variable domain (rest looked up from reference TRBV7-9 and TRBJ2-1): DTGVSQNPRHKITKRGQNVTFRCDPISEHNRLYWYRQTLGQGPEFLTYFQNEAQLEKSRLLSDRFSAERPKGSFSTLEIQRTEQGDSAMYLCASGPSSGSHNEQFFGPGTRLTVL.

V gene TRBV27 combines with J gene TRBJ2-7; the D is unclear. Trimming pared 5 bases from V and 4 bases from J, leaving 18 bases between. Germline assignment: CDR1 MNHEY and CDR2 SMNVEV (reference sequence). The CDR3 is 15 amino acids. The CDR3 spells CASSPFVSQIYEQYF. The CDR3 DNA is TGTGCCAGCAGTCCCTTTGTCTCGCAGATTTACGAGCAGTACTTC.

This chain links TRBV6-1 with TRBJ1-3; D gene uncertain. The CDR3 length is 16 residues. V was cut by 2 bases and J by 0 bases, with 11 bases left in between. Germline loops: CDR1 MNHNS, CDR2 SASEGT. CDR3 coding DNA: TGTGCCAGCAGTGAAAAATACCGGGACTCTGGAAACACCATATATTTT. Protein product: CASSEKYRDSGNTIYF.

CDR3 protein: CASSQGGTEAFF. The CDR3, as DNA: TGTGCCAGCTCACAGGGGGGGACTGAAGCTTTCTTT. The J gene is TRBJ1-1, the V gene TRBV18; tentative D call: TRBD1 (6 bases). This CDR3 comprises 12 residues. V was clipped by 4 bases and J by 5 bases, with 8 bases between them. Germline V lookup: CDR1 KGHSH, CDR2 LQKENI.

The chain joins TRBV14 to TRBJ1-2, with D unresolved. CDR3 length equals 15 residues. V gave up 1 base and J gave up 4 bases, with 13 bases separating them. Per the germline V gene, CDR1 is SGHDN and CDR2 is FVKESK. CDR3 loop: CASSQGPRAVYGYTF. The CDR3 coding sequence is TGTGCCAGCAGCCAAGGTCCGAGGGCCGTCTATGGCTACACCTTC. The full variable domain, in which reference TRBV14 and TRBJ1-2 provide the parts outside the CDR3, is EAGVTQFPSHSVIEKGQTVTLRCDPISGHDNLYWYRRVMGKEIKFLLHFVKESKQDESGMPNNRFLAERTGGTYSTLKVQPAELEDSGVYFCASSQGPRAVYGYTFGSGTRLTVV.